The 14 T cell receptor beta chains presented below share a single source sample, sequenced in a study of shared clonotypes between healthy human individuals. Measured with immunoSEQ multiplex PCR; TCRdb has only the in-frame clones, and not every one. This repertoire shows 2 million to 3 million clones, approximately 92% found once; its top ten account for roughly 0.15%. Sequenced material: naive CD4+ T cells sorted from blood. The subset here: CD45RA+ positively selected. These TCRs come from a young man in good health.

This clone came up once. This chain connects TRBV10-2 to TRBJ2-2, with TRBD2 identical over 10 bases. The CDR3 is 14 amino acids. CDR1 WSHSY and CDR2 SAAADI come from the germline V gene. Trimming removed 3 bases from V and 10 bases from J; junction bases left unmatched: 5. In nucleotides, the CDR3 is TGCGCCAGCAGTGAACTAGCGGGACGGGCGGAGCTGTTTTTT. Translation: CASSELAGRAELFF.

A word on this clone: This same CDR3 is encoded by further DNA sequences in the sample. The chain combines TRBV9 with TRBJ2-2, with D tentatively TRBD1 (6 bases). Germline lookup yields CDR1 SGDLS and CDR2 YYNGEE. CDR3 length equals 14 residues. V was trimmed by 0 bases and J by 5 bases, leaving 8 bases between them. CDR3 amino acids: CASSVGGGTGELFF. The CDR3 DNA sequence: TGTGCCAGCAGCGTAGGAGGGGGAACCGGGGAGCTGTTTTTT.

The CDR3 DNA reads TGTGCCAGCACCTTCGGGGCGGCTAGCGGGAAAGAGACCCAGTACTTC. It yields the protein CASTFGAASGKETQYF. The J gene is TRBJ2-5, the V gene TRBV9; 9 bases map to TRBD2. J gave up 3 bases and V 6 bases, and 12 bases lay outside the gene matches. The CDR3 length is 16 residues. Germline CDR1 reads SGDLS; CDR2 reads YYNGEE.

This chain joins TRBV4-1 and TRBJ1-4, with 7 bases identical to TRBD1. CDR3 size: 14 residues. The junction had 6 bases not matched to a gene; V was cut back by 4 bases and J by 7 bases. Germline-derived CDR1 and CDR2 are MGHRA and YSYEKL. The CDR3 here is CASSLYRGAEKLFF. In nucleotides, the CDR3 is TGCGCCAGCAGCCTTTACAGGGGCGCTGAAAAACTGTTTTTT.

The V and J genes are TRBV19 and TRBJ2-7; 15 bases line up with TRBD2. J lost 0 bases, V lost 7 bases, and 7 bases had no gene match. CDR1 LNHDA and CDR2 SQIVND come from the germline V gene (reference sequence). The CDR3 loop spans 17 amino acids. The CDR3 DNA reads TGTGCCAGTATTCCGGGACTAGCGGGGGGCAGCTCCTACGAGCAGTACTTC. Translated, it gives CASIPGLAGGSSYEQYF.

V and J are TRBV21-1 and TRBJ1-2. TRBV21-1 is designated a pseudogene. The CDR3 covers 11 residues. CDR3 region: CASSGSYGYTF. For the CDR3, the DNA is TGTGCCAGCTCTGGTAGCTATGGCTACACCTTC.

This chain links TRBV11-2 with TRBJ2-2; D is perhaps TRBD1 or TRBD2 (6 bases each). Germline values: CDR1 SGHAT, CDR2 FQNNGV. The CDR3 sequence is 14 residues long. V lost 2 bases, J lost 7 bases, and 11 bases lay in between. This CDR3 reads CASSLLGGFGELFF. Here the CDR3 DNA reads TGTGCCAGCAGCTTACTGGGGGGCTTCGGGGAGCTGTTTTTT.

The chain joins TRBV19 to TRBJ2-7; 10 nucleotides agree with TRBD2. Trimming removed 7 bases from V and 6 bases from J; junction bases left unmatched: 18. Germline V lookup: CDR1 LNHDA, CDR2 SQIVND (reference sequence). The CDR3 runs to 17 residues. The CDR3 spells CASITSGRARGSTEQYF. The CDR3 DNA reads TGTGCCAGTATTACCAGCGGGAGGGCCCGAGGCTCTACCGAGCAGTACTTC. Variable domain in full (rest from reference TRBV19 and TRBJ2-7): DGGITQSPKYLFRKEGQNVTLSCEQNLNHDAMYWYRQDPGQGLRLIYYSQIVNDFQKGDIAEGYSVSREKKESFPLTVTSAQKNPTAFYLCASITSGRARGSTEQYFGPGTRLTVT.

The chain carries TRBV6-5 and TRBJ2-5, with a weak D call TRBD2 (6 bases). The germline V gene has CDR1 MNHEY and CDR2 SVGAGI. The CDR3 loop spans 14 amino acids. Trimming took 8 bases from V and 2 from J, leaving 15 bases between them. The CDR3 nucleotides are TGTGCCAGCTCTCCCCAGCGGGCGCAAGAGACCCAGTACTTC. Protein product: CASSPQRAQETQYF.

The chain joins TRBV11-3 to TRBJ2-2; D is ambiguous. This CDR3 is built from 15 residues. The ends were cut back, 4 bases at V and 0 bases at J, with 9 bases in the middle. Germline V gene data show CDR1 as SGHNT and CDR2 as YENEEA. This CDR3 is CASSSGRTNTGELFF. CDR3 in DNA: TGTGCCAGCAGCTCTGGACGGACGAACACCGGGGAGCTGTTTTTT.

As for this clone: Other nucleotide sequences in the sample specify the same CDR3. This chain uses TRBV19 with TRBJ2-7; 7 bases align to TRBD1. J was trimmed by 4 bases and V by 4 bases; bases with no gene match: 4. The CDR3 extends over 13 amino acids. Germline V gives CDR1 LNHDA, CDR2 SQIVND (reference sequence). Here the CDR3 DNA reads TGTGCCAGTAGTAACGCAGGGGGTTACGAGCAGTACTTC. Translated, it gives CASSNAGGYEQYF.

DNA for the CDR3: TGTGCAAGCGGGACCGAGAACTATGGCTACACCTTC. It is translated as CASGTENYGYTF. The rearrangement joins TRBV7-9 to TRBJ1-2, with D perhaps TRBD1 (5 bases). From germline, CDR1 is SEHNR and CDR2 FQNEAQ (reference sequence). The CDR3 contains 12 residues.

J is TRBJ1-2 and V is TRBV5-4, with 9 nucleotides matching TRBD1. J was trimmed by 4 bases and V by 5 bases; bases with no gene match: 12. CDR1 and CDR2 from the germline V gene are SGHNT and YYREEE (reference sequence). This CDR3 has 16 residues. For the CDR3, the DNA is TGTGCCAGCAGTATGGCGGGACAGGGATCTAGCTATGGCTACACCTTC. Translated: CASSMAGQGSSYGYTF.

The CDR3 loop is CASSLTSTGQSGYTF. The CDR3 region has the DNA TGTGCCAGCAGCTTAACGTCGACAGGGCAAAGTGGCTACACCTTC. V usage is TRBV7-3 and J usage is TRBJ1-2, with 7 bases lining up with TRBD1. The trim removed 0 bases at V and 7 bases at J, leaving 8 bases unmatched. The CDR3 consists of 15 residues. The germline V gene has CDR1 SGHTA and CDR2 FQGTGA.